Reported below is one T cell receptor beta chain. CDR3 length equals 14 residues. V gave up 4 bases and J gave up 4 bases, with 14 bases separating them. CDR1 and CDR2 (germline): GTSNPN, SVGIG (reference sequence). This table comes from immunoSEQ multiplex PCR, and its TCRdb copy is limited to in-frame clones, with some not included. The data contain some 130,000 clones, approximately 90% of them singletons. The data are from a study of control samples from healthy donors and cancer patients. Sequencing was performed on blood. The TCR comes from a woman younger than 45 in good health. J is TRBJ1-3 and V is TRBV30; weak D call: TRBD1 (6 bases). CDR3 amino acids: CAWTVGGPGNTIYF. The CDR3 DNA is TGTGCCTGGACTGTAGGGGGGCCAGGAAACACCATATATTTT.